These 28 T cell receptor beta chains share one sample of origin, sequenced in a study of neurological immune-mediated disorders. TCRdb independently ran MiXCR on the 5' RACE reads; one entry per CDR3 protein. The sample carries 35,000 to 50,000 distinct CDR3 sequences, 2.5% recorded once. Material for sequencing was PBMCs. These receptors originate from a man over 45 with multiple sclerosis.

Ten or more counts support this clonotype. The gene calls are TRBV10-3 and TRBJ2-7; D perhaps matches TRBD1 (6 bases). Between the trimmed V and J ends, which lost 5 bases and 0 bases, there was a span of 14 bases. Germline CDR1 reads ENHRY; CDR2 reads SYGVKD. The CDR3 has 15 amino acids. CDR3 protein: CAISPGDKSSYEQYF. In DNA, the CDR3 is TGTGCCATCAGTCCAGGGGACAAGAGCTCCTACGAGCAGTACTTC.

This clonotype has at least ten counts. This may stem from a read error, because a much larger clone lies one nucleotide away. This chain joins TRBV20-1 and TRBJ2-3; D is perhaps TRBD2 (5 bases). Germline V CDR1 and CDR2: DFQATT, SNEGSKA (reference sequence). CDR3 length: 13 residues. The V and J ends lost 5 bases and 2 bases respectively, with 11 bases between them. The CDR3 protein is CSADRENTDTQYF. DNA of the CDR3: TGCAGTGCTGACCGGGAAAACACAGATACGCAGTATTTT.

This clonotype is medium-sized within its sample. The chain uses TRBV11-2 and TRBJ2-3; D is uncertain. The CDR3 runs 14 residues. Trimming shortened V by 3 bases and J by 2 bases, and 9 bases separated the two germline ends. Per germline, CDR1 SGHAT and CDR2 FQNNGV. As DNA, the CDR3 is TGTGCCAGCAGCTTTATGGTCTCCACAGATACGCAGTATTTT. It yields the protein CASSFMVSTDTQYF.

The sample holds many counts of this clonotype. This chain uses TRBV5-1 with TRBJ1-4; the D gene is possibly TRBD1 (5 bases). The CDR3 extends over 15 amino acids. Trimming left V 4 bases short and J 0 bases short, with 10 bases between. CDR1 SGHRS and CDR2 YFSETQ come from the germline V gene. CDR3 in DNA: TGCGCCAGCAGCCCTATGACAGCAACTAATGAAAAACTGTTTTTT. It specifies CASSPMTATNEKLFF.

In regard to this clonotype: This may come from a read error, since a much larger clone is one base off. This rearrangement joins TRBV7-6 to TRBJ1-1, with no clear D. Trimming left V 4 bases short and J 1 base short, with 7 bases between. This CDR3 has 13 residues. The germline V gene encodes CDR1 SGHVS and CDR2 FNYEAQ. The DNA for the CDR3 is TGTGCCAGCAGCTCCGAAAGGAACACTGAAGCTTTCTTT. The encoded protein is CASSSERNTEAFF.

This clonotype was recorded at least ten times. This chain uses TRBV6-6 with TRBJ2-6, with 9 positions matching TRBD1. V trimming: 7 bases; J trimming: 1 base; junction bases outside the gene matches: 8. CDR1 and CDR2 (germline): MNHNY, SVGAGI (reference sequence). The CDR3 sequence is 17 residues long. DNA for the CDR3: TGTGCCAGCAAACCCCGGGACAGGGTATCTGGGGCCAACGTCCTGACTTTC. Translation: CASKPRDRVSGANVLTF.

There are many counts of this clonotype. V gene TRBV3-1 combines with J gene TRBJ2-3, with 10 positions matching TRBD2. CDR1 and CDR2 from the germline V gene are LGHDT and YNNKEL (reference sequence). Trimming cost V 3 bases and J 4 bases; bases outside gene matches: 7. The CDR3 totals 16 residues. The CDR3 DNA reads TGTGCCAGCAGCCATCTAGCGGGGGACCTCCCAGATACGCAGTATTTT. It encodes CASSHLAGDLPDTQYF.

This clonotype was counted at least ten times. This sequence joins TRBV6-6 and TRBJ2-6; D is unresolved. CDR3 length: 15 amino acids. Trimming removed 6 bases at V and 1 base at J, with 10 bases between. The germline gives CDR1 MNHNY, CDR2 SVGAGI (reference sequence). CDR3 loop: CASSKVSSGANVLTF. CDR3 DNA: TGTGCCAGCAGCAAAGTATCTTCTGGGGCCAACGTCCTGACTTTC.

Details on this clonotype: Mismatch with germline at one junction end may stem from a read error. V gene TRBV6-6 combines with J gene TRBJ1-5; no clear D. The CDR3 is 13 residues long. Per germline, CDR1 MNHNY and CDR2 SVGAGI (reference sequence). The CDR3 region is CASSYETNFNLNF. DNA of the CDR3: TGTGCCAGCAGTTACGAGACCAATTTTAACCTGAATTTT.

This clonotype was counted many times. The chain joins TRBV7-2 to TRBJ2-7; D is perhaps TRBD1 or TRBD2 (7 bases each). Trimming took off 5 bases at V and 2 bases at J, with 13 bases between the two ends. Germline V gene sequence: CDR1 SGHTA, CDR2 FQGNSA. CDR3 length equals 14 residues. The CDR3 sequence: CASSPQGGTYEQYF. For the CDR3, the DNA is TGTGCCAGCAGCCCTCAGGGGGGGACCTACGAGCAGTACTTC.

Remarks on this clonotype: The final CDR3 position lacks the conserved phenylalanine or tryptophan, pointing to a likely read error. J is TRBJ2-7 and V is TRBV5-1; D gene ambiguous. Germline CDR1 is SGHRS and CDR2 is YFSETQ. CDR3 length: 10 residues. The V and J ends lost 2 bases and 4 bases respectively, with 1 base between them. Written as DNA, the CDR3 is TGCGCCAGCAGCTTTTACGAGCAGTACAAC. The encoded protein is CASSFYEQYN.

This clonotype was recorded many times. The V gene is TRBV20-1, the J gene TRBJ1-5; D is uncertain. CDR1 and CDR2 from the germline V gene are DFQATT and SNEGSKA (reference sequence). The ends were cut back, 4 bases at V and 1 base at J, with 5 bases in the middle. CDR3 size: 12 residues. The CDR3, as DNA: TGCAGTGCTATAAGAAGCAATCAGCCCCAGCATTTT. This encodes CSAIRSNQPQHF.

This clonotype was seen many times. The V and J genes are TRBV12-3 or TRBV12-4 and TRBJ1-2; no clear D. The CDR3 consists of 13 residues. Deletions cut 2 bases from V and 8 bases from J, with 12 bases between. CDR3 coding DNA: TGTGCCAGCAGTTTAATGTCAGGATACGGCTACACCTTC. Residues: CASSLMSGYGYTF.

This clonotype was picked up many times. The V gene is TRBV6-5, the J gene TRBJ1-3; no definite D call. From germline, CDR1 is MNHEY and CDR2 SVGAGI. CDR3 length: 14 residues. V was cut by 6 bases and J by 1 base, with 10 bases left in between. CDR3 in amino acids: CASRRRSSGNTIYF. The DNA for the CDR3 is TGTGCCAGCAGGCGCCGATCTTCTGGAAACACCATATATTTT.

This clonotype was seen repeatedly, ten times or more. This CDR3 reads CSAQLAGGLNEQFF. CDR3 DNA: TGCAGTGCCCAACTAGCGGGGGGGCTCAATGAGCAGTTCTTC. V usage is TRBV20-1 and J usage is TRBJ2-1; 13 nucleotides match TRBD2. CDR3 length: 14 amino acids. V lost 6 bases and J lost 6; bases outside the gene matches: 5. The V gene's germline CDR1 is DFQATT and CDR2 SNEGSKA (reference sequence).

This clonotype was picked up many times. The chain uses TRBV7-2 and TRBJ2-2; weak D call: TRBD2 (6 bases). Trimming shortened V by 5 bases and J by 5 bases, and 18 bases separated the two germline ends. CDR3 length: 16 residues. Germline CDR1 SGHTA, CDR2 FQGNSA. The CDR3 region is CASSKGGGISTGELFF. In DNA form, the CDR3 reads TGTGCCAGCAGCAAAGGAGGAGGGATCAGTACCGGGGAGCTGTTTTTT.

This clonotype has just a few counts. A much larger clone lies one base from this, so it may be a read error. This chain links TRBV3-1 with TRBJ2-7; D unclear. The CDR3 length is 13 residues. CDR1 is LGHDT, CDR2 YNNKEL, per germline (reference sequence). The V gene lost 0 bases and the J gene lost 3 bases, with 6 bases spanning the gap. CDR3 DNA sequence: TGTGCCAGCAGCCAAGAACGAATCTACGAGCAGTACTTC. It yields the protein CASSQERIYEQYF.

This clonotype was found many times. The chain has TRBV7-9 and TRBJ1-1, with a weak D call TRBD1 (6 bases). The CDR3 has 15 residues. V lost 1 base to trimming and J lost 1 base, with 10 bases between them. Per the germline V gene, CDR1 is SEHNR and CDR2 is FQNEAQ (reference sequence). CDR3 sequence reads: CASSLDGRGNTEAFF. The CDR3 region has the DNA TGTGCCAGCAGCTTAGACGGCAGGGGGAACACTGAAGCTTTCTTT.

In this sample, this clonotype turned up many times. V is TRBV20-1 and J is TRBJ2-7; 10 positions match TRBD1. Trimming removed 6 bases from V and 2 bases from J; junction bases left unmatched: 7. The CDR3 has 14 residues. Germline V gives CDR1 DFQATT, CDR2 SNEGSKA (reference sequence). The CDR3 loop reads CSATGTGDTYEQYF. Here the CDR3 DNA reads TGCAGTGCAACCGGGACAGGGGATACCTACGAGCAGTACTTC.

This clonotype occurred many times. The chain links TRBV28 to TRBJ2-5, with TRBD1 matching over 9 bases. V lost 5 bases and J lost 6; bases outside the gene matches: 10. The CDR3 length is 15 residues. Germline loops: CDR1 MDHEN, CDR2 SYDVKM. CDR3 region: CASSPGDRERKTQYF. CDR3 DNA sequence: TGTGCCAGCAGTCCCGGGGACAGGGAGAGGAAGACCCAGTACTTC.

This clonotype was counted ten times or more. V and J are TRBV12-3 or TRBV12-4 and TRBJ1-5, with 7 bases identical to TRBD1. V gave up 4 bases and J gave up 2 bases; unmatched junction bases: 2. The CDR3 is 14 amino acids. CDR3 nucleotides: TGTGCCAGCAGTTATACAGGGGGCAATCAGCCCCAGCATTTT. Amino acid sequence: CASSYTGGNQPQHF.

This clonotype was counted at least ten times. The rearrangement joins TRBV20-1 to TRBJ2-5; D is unclear. V lost 2 bases to trimming and J lost 3 bases, with 22 bases between them. The CDR3 consists of 17 residues. Germline assignment: CDR1 DFQATT and CDR2 SNEGSKA (reference sequence). CDR3 residues: CSARSPDGRKTKETQYF. CDR3 in DNA: TGCAGTGCTAGAAGCCCCGACGGACGGAAGACAAAAGAGACCCAGTACTTC.

The CDR3 coding sequence is TGTGCCAGCTCACCGGGAGAAGGGACTCAGACTCACAATCAGCCCCAGCATTTT. Its translation is CASSPGEGTQTHNQPQHF. The chain employs TRBV18 and TRBJ1-5; D possibly corresponds to TRBD1 (5 bases). The germline CDR1 and CDR2 sequences are KGHSH and LQKENI. The CDR3 length is 18 residues. V gave up 3 bases and J gave up 3 bases, with 21 bases separating them.

This clonotype was picked up many times. This rearrangement joins TRBV2 to TRBJ1-6; TRBD1 is a possible D gene (6 bases). The CDR3 consists of 14 residues. Germline CDR1 is SNHLY and CDR2 is FYNNEI. Trimming left V 4 bases short and J 9 bases short, with 13 bases between. The chain's CDR3 is CASSATGYGSPLHF. In nucleotides, the CDR3 is TGTGCCAGCAGTGCTACAGGGTACGGTTCACCCCTCCACTTT.

This clonotype was detected many times. The CDR3 sequence: CASSFFSGFGSNYGYTF. The CDR3 nucleotides read TGTGCCAGCAGTTTTTTCTCAGGGTTTGGGTCTAACTATGGCTACACCTTC. The rearrangement uses TRBV12-3 or TRBV12-4 and TRBJ1-2, with a possible D match to TRBD1 (5 bases). The germline V and J ends were trimmed by 3 bases and 0 bases, with 17 bases remaining between them. This CDR3 spans 17 amino acids.

This clonotype was recorded at least ten times. The rearrangement joins TRBV7-8 to TRBJ1-2; D not resolved. The CDR3 spans 13 residues. V was cut by 5 bases and J by 7 bases, with 14 bases left in between. CDR1 and CDR2 from the germline V gene are SGHVS and FQNEAQ. CDR3 sequence reads: CASSPSVGGGYTF. In DNA, the CDR3 is TGTGCCAGCAGCCCCAGTGTGGGTGGTGGCTACACCTTC.

At least ten counts were recorded for this clonotype. The rearrangement joins TRBV6-5 to TRBJ2-7; D perhaps matches TRBD2 (5 bases). Trimming cost V 6 bases and J 4 bases, with 16 bases left between them. The CDR3 runs 14 residues. Germline assignment: CDR1 MNHEY and CDR2 SVGAGI. The CDR3 protein is CASSLSPRGYEQYF. The CDR3 DNA reads TGTGCCAGCAGCCTGTCTCCCCGGGGTTACGAGCAGTACTTC.

In this sample, this clonotype turned up many times. The chain employs TRBV3-1 and TRBJ1-3; D gene ambiguous. CDR1 and CDR2 (germline): LGHDT, YNNKEL (reference sequence). There are 14 residues in the CDR3. Trimming shortened V by 3 bases and J by 5 bases, and 11 bases separated the two germline ends. The CDR3 is CASSQNSGRNTIYF. The CDR3, as DNA: TGTGCCAGCAGCCAGAATTCCGGTCGAAACACCATATATTTT.